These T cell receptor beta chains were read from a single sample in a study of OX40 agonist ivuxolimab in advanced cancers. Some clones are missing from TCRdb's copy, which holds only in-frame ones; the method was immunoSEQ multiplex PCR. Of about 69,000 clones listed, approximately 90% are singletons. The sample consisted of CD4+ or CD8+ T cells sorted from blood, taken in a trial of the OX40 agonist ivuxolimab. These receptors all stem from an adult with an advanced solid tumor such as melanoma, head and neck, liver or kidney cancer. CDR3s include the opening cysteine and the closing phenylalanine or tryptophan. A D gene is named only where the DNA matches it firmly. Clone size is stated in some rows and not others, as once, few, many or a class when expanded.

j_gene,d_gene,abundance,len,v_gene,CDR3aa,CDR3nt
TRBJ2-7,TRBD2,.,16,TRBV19,CASSIGSLAGLYEQYF,TGTGCCAGTAGTATAGGTTCGCTAGCGGGATTGTACGAGCAGTACTTC
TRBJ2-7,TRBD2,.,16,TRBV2,CASSEKRLAQTYEQYF,TGTGCCAGCAGTGAGAAGCGACTAGCCCAGACCTACGAGCAGTACTTC
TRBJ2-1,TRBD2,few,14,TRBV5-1,CASSLAGRANEQFF,TGCGCCAGCAGCTTGGCTGGGAGGGCCAATGAGCAGTTCTTC
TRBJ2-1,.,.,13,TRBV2,CASSDGGRQEQFF,TGTGCCAGCAGTGATGGGGGGAGGCAGGAGCAGTTCTTC
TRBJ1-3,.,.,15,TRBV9,CASSVDSFSGNTIYF,TGTGCCAGCAGCGTAGACAGCTTCTCTGGAAACACCATATATTTT
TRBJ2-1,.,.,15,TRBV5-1,CASSKGLVGYNEQFF,TGCGCCAGCAGCAAGGGGCTGGTGGGATACAATGAGCAGTTCTTC
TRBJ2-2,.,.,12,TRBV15,CATSRGVGELFF,TGTGCCACCAGCAGAGGGGTCGGGGAGCTGTTTTTT
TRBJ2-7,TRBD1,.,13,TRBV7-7,CASSLTGDGEQYF,TGTGCCAGCAGCTTAACAGGGGACGGCGAGCAGTACTTC
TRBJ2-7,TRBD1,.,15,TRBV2,CASSEDRPSSYEQYF,TGTGCCAGCAGCGAGGACAGGCCCAGCTCCTACGAGCAGTACTTC
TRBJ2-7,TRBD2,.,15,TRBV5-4,CASSLGLAGTYEQYF,TGTGCCAGCAGCTTGGGACTAGCGGGAACCTACGAGCAGTACTTC
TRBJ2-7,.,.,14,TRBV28,CASSPAGPSFKQYF,TGTGCCAGCAGTCCGGCGGGACCGTCCTTTAAGCAGTACTTC
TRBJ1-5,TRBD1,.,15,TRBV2,CASSDDRAGNQPQHF,TGTGCCAGCAGTGACGACAGGGCGGGCAATCAGCCCCAGCATTTT
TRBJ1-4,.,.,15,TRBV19,CASSIGLATNEKLFF,TGTGCCAGTAGTATAGGTCTCGCAACTAATGAAAAACTGTTTTTT
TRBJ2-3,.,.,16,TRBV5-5,CASSLRGNLAADTQYF,TGTGCCAGCAGCTTGAGGGGAAATCTCGCCGCAGATACGCAGTATTTT
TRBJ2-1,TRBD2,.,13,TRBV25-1,CASRTSGGNEQFF,TGTGCCAGCAGGACGTCCGGGGGGAATGAGCAGTTCTTC
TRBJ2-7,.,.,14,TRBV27,CASTSYAFDREQYF,TGTGCCAGCACCTCGTATGCCTTTGATCGGGAGCAGTACTTC
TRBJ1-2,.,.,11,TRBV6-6,CAGGSDYGYTF,TGTGCAGGCGGGTCGGACTATGGCTACACCTTC
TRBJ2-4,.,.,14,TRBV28,CASSLGGAKNIQYF,TGTGCCAGCAGCCTAGGGGGAGCCAAAAACATTCAGTACTTC
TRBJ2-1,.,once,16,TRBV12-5,CASGLVGGILGNEQFF,TGTGCTAGTGGTTTGGTAGGGGGGATTTTGGGCAATGAGCAGTTCTTC
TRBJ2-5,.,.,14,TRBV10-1,CASSGGSGQETQYF,TGCGCCAGCAGTGGGGGGTCAGGGCAAGAGACCCAGTACTTC
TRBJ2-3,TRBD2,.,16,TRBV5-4,CASSSGLAGDSDTQYF,TGTGCCAGCAGCTCTGGACTAGCGGGAGATTCAGATACGCAGTATTTT
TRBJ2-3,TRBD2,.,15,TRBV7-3,CASSLTSGSGDTQYF,TGTGCCAGCAGCTTAACTAGCGGGAGTGGAGATACGCAGTATTTT
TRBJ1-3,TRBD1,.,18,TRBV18,CASSRNRQGVASGNTIYF,TGTGCCAGCTCACGGAACCGACAGGGAGTAGCGTCTGGAAACACCATATATTTT